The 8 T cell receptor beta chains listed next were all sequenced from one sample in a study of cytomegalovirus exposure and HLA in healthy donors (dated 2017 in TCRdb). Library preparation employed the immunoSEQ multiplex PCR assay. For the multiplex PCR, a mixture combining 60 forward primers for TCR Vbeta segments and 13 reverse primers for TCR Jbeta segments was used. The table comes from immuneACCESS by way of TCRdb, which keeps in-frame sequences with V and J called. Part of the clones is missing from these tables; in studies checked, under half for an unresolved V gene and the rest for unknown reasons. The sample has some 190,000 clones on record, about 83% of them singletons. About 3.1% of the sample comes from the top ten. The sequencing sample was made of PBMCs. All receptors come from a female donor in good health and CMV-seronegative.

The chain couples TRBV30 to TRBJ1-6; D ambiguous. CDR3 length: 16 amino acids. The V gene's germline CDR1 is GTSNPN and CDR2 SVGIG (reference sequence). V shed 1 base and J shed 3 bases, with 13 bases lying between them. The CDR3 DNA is TGTGCCTGGAGTGGTGCACGACTGGACTATAATTCACCCCTCCACTTT. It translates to CAWSGARLDYNSPLHF.

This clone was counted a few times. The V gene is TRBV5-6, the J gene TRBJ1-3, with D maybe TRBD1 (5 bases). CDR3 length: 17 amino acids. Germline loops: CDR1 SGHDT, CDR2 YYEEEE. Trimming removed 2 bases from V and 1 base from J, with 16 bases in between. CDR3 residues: CASSFRHGAISGNTIYF. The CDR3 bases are TGTGCCAGCAGCTTTCGACATGGGGCAATATCTGGAAACACCATATATTTT.

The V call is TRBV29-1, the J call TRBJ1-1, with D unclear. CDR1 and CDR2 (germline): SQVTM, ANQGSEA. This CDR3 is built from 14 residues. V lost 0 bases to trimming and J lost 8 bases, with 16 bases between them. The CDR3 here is CSVEEAGSAPEAFF. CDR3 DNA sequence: TGCAGCGTTGAAGAGGCGGGCAGCGCTCCAGAAGCTTTCTTT.

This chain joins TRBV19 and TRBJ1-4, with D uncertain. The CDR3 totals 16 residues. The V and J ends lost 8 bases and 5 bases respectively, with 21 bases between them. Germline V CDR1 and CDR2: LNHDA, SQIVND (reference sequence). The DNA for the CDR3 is TGTGCCAGTGGATACCAGCACGGGGTCGGGAATGAAAAACTGTTTTTT. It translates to CASGYQHGVGNEKLFF.

The chain's CDR3 is CASSPSGGADTQYF. Here the CDR3 DNA reads TGTGCCAGCAGCCCGTCCGGGGGGGCAGATACGCAGTATTTT. The chain recombines TRBV6-4 with TRBJ2-3, with 8 nucleotides matching TRBD2. The CDR3 length is 14 residues. CDR1 is MRHNA, CDR2 SNTAGT, per germline. With 6 bases clipped from V and 4 bases from J, the junction kept 6 bases outside the gene matches.

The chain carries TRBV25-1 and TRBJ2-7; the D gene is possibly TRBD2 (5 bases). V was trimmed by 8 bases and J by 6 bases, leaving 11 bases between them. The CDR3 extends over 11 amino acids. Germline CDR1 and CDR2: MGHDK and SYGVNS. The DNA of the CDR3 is TGTGCCAGCTGGGCCGGAGGCGAGCAGTACTTC. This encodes CASWAGGEQYF.

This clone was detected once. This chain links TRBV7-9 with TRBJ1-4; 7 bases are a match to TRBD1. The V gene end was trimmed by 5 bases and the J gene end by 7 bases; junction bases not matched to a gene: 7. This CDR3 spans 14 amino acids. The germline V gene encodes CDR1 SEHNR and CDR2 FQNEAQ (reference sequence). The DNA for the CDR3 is TGTGCCAGCAGCCTATCGACAGGGTTTGAAAAACTGTTTTTT. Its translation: CASSLSTGFEKLFF.

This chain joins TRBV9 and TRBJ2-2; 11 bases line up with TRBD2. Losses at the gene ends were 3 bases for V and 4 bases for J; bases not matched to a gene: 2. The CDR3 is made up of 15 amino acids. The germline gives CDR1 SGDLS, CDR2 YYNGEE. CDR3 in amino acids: CASSELAGGTGELFF. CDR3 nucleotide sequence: TGTGCCAGCAGCGAGCTAGCGGGAGGCACCGGGGAGCTGTTTTTT.